Presented here are 15 T cell receptor beta chains from one specimen sequenced in a study of blood T cells in healthy people across ages. With a J-beta primer mix and a sample-barcoded 5' primer, a second PCR ran about 7 to 12 cycles. In TCRdb, the 5' RACE reads were re-called with MiXCR into one record per CDR3 protein. The table has 1.5 million to 2 million distinct CDR3 sequences, over 25% seen once. The specimen was blood. The receptors come from a woman in her twenties or thirties in good health.

V usage is TRBV10-1 and J usage is TRBJ1-1; D gene ambiguous. V was clipped by 3 bases and J by 2 bases, with 10 bases between them. Germline V CDR1 and CDR2: WNHNN, SYGVQD (reference sequence). The CDR3 runs to 14 residues. The CDR3 loop is CASSEIHTNTEAFF. The CDR3 DNA follows: TGCGCCAGCAGTGAAATCCACACCAACACTGAAGCTTTCTTT.

This clonotype was seen only a few times. The gene calls are TRBV24-1 and TRBJ1-5; D perhaps matches TRBD1 (5 bases). Germline assignment: CDR1 KGHDR and CDR2 SFDVKD. The CDR3 runs 15 residues. Trimming stripped 4 bases from V and 11 bases from J, with 20 bases between. CDR3 in amino acids: CATSDSGTGRRAQHF. The CDR3 bases are TGTGCCACCAGTGACTCCGGGACCGGTAGGCGGGCCCAGCATTTT.

This clonotype came up a few times. The chain joins TRBV9 to TRBJ2-3; tentative D call: TRBD1 (6 bases). V lost 4 bases and J 4 bases, leaving 13 bases between the germline ends. CDR1 and CDR2 from the germline V gene are SGDLS and YYNGEE. The CDR3 spans 14 residues. CDR3: CASSPRTAPDTQYF. In DNA, the CDR3 is TGTGCCAGCAGCCCTCGGACAGCCCCAGATACGCAGTATTTT.

Only a few counts were recorded for this clonotype. The chain employs TRBV7-2 and TRBJ2-4, with D perhaps matching TRBD2 (7 bases). Germline CDR1 is SGHTA and CDR2 is FQGNSA. The CDR3 length is 17 residues. Trimming removed 1 base from V and 2 bases from J, with 15 bases in between. The CDR3 here is CASSLVGGPGPKNIQYF. CDR3 sequence (DNA): TGTGCCAGCAGCTTAGTGGGGGGGCCGGGCCCCAAAAACATTCAGTACTTC.

This clonotype was counted only a few times. At one of its ends the junction is not consistent with the germline gene, which may arise from a read error. The chain joins TRBV12-3 or TRBV12-4 to TRBJ1-6; no definite D call. CDR3 length equals 12 residues. This CDR3 reads CASTADNSPPHF. The CDR3 DNA reads as TGTGCTAGCACCGCTGATAATTCACCCCCCCACTTT.

This clonotype was detected only a few times. This rearrangement joins TRBV7-9 to TRBJ2-5; D is unclear. The CDR3 is 13 residues long. The V gene's germline CDR1 is SEHNR and CDR2 FQNEAQ (reference sequence). Trimming removed 5 bases at V and 5 bases at J, with 12 bases between. CDR3 amino acids: CASSQTLMETQYF. The DNA of the CDR3 is TGTGCCAGCAGCCAGACATTGATGGAGACCCAGTACTTC. Based on the CDR3 plus reference TRBV7-9 and TRBJ2-5, the full variable domain is DTGVSQNPRHKITKRGQNVTFRCDPISEHNRLYWYRQTLGQGPEFLTYFQNEAQLEKSRLLSDRFSAERPKGSFSTLEIQRTEQGDSAMYLCASSQTLMETQYFGPGTRLLVL.

The V gene is TRBV10-3, the J gene TRBJ2-7; no reliable D call. The V end lost 6 bases, the J end lost 1 base, and 10 bases lay between the germline ends. Germline V gene sequence: CDR1 ENHRY, CDR2 SYGVKD. This CDR3 region has 13 residues. The CDR3 spells CAISSDRSYEQYF. CDR3 nucleotide sequence: TGTGCCATCAGCTCGGACCGATCCTACGAGCAGTACTTC.

A word on this clonotype: A much larger clone differs by one base, so this may be a read error. The rearrangement links TRBV12-3 or TRBV12-4 to TRBJ2-1; D remains ambiguous. The CDR3 loop spans 13 amino acids. V gave up 11 bases and J gave up 7 bases, with 18 bases separating them. CDR3 bases: TGTGCCGGCATATTTAATCTGGGGAATGAGCAGTTCTTC. It translates to CAGIFNLGNEQFF.

This clonotype was recorded a few times. The chain carries TRBV14 and TRBJ2-1; D may be TRBD1 or TRBD2 (5 bases each). Germline CDR1 and CDR2: SGHDN and FVKESK. The CDR3 has 16 residues. V gave up 4 bases and J gave up 8 bases, with 21 bases separating them. CDR3 sequence: CASSLTVALRGDEQFF. In DNA, the CDR3 is TGTGCCAGCAGCCTGACTGTGGCACTACGAGGGGATGAGCAGTTCTTC.

The rearrangement joins TRBV7-6 to TRBJ2-4, with TRBD1 as a possible D gene (6 bases). The J call may be mistaken, given a closer DNA end match to TRBJ2-7. This CDR3 region has 11 residues. Germline-derived CDR1 and CDR2 are SGHVS and FNYEAQ. CDR3 DNA sequence: TGTGCCAGCCAACAGGGTAACGAGCAGTACTTC. Its protein product is CASQQGNEQYF.

This clonotype has only a few counts. V is TRBV20-1 and J is TRBJ2-3, with 7 nucleotides matching TRBD2. The CDR3 extends over 16 amino acids. CDR1 is DFQATT and CDR2 is SNEGSKA in the germline V gene (reference sequence). CDR3 nucleotide sequence: TGCATTGCGCTTCCAGGGAGAAGCGGGGAGGCAGATACGCAGTATTTT. Its translation: CIALPGRSGEADTQYF.

The genes are TRBV5-1 and TRBJ2-3, with 10 bases lining up with TRBD2. V lost 1 base and J lost 4; bases outside the gene matches: 3. The length of the CDR3 is 15 residues. Germline V lookup: CDR1 SGHRS, CDR2 YFSETQ. CDR3 DNA: TGCGCCAGCAGCTTGTCTAGCGGGAGTCCAGATACGCAGTATTTT. It yields the protein CASSLSSGSPDTQYF.

The chain is built from TRBV9 and TRBJ1-1; 8 nucleotides match TRBD1. There are 14 residues in the CDR3. V was pared by 5 bases and J by 3 bases, with 6 bases of the junction left unmatched. Germline values: CDR1 SGDLS, CDR2 YYNGEE. The CDR3 region is CASRAGTGYTEAFF. CDR3 nucleotide sequence: TGTGCCAGCAGAGCCGGGACAGGCTACACTGAAGCTTTCTTT.

In this sample, this clonotype turned up many times. The chain is built from TRBV7-9 and TRBJ2-7, with D perhaps TRBD1 (6 bases). CDR1 and CDR2 (germline): SEHNR, FQNEAQ (reference sequence). V lost 5 bases to trimming and J lost 2 bases, with 19 bases between them. The CDR3 contains 16 residues. CDR3 amino acids: CASSPLWARGAYEQYF. The CDR3 nucleotides are TGTGCCAGCAGCCCCCTCTGGGCCAGGGGAGCCTACGAGCAGTACTTC. The whole variable domain, remainder taken from reference TRBV7-9 and TRBJ2-7, is DTGVSQNPRHKITKRGQNVTFRCDPISEHNRLYWYRQTLGQGPEFLTYFQNEAQLEKSRLLSDRFSAERPKGSFSTLEIQRTEQGDSAMYLCASSPLWARGAYEQYFGPGTRLTVT.

This clonotype appeared many times. V usage is TRBV29-1 and J usage is TRBJ1-2; D ambiguous. Per germline, CDR1 SQVTM and CDR2 ANQGSEA. The CDR3 covers 12 residues. The V end was cut by 4 bases, the J end by 7 bases, with 13 bases between. The CDR3 DNA reads TGCAGCGTTGCCGGCCTAGGACCTGGCTACACCTTC. This translates into CSVAGLGPGYTF.